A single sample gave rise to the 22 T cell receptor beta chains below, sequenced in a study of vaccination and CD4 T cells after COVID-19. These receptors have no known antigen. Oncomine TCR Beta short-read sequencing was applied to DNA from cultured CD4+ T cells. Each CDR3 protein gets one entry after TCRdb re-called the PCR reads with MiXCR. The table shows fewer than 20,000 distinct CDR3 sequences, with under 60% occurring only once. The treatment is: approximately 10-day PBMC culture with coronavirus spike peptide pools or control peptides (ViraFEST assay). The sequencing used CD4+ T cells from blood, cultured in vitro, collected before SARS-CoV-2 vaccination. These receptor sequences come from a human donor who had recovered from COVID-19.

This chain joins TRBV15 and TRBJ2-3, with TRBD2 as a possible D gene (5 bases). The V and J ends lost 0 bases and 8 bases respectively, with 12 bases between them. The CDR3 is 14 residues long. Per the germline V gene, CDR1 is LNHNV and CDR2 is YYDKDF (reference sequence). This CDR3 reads CATSRDREAATQYF. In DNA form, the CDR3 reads TGTGCCACCAGCAGAGACCGGGAAGCAGCTACGCAGTATTTT.

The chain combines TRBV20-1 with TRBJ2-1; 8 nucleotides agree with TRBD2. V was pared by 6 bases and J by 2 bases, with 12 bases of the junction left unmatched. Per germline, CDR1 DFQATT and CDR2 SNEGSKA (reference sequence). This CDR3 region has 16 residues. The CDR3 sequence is CSAAGLADHPYNEQFF. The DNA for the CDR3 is TGCAGTGCGGCCGGACTAGCAGACCACCCCTACAATGAGCAGTTCTTC.

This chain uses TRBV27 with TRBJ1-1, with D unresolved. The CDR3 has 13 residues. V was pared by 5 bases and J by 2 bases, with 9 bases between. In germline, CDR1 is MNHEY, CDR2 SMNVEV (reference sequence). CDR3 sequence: CASSPIHNTEAFF. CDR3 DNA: TGTGCCAGCAGTCCCATACACAACACTGAAGCTTTCTTT.

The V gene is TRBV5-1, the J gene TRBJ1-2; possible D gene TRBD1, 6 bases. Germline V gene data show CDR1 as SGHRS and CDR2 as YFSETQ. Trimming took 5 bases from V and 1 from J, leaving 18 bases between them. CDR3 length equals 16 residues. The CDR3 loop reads CASRPRGADNNYGYTF. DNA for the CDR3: TGCGCCAGCAGACCCAGGGGCGCAGATAATAACTATGGCTACACCTTC.

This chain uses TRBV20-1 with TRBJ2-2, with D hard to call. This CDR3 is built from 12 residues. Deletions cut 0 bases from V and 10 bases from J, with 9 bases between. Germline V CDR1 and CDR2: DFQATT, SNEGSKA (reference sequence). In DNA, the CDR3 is TGCAGTGCTAGAGAGGAGCCGGCGGAGCTGTTTTTT. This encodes CSAREEPAELFF.

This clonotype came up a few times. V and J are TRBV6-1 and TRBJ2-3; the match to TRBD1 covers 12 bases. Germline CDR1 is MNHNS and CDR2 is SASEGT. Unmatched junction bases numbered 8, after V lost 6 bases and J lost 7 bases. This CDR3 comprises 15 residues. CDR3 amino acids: CASSPGQGARYTQYF. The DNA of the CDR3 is TGTGCCAGCAGCCCGGGACAGGGGGCGCGATATACGCAGTATTTT.

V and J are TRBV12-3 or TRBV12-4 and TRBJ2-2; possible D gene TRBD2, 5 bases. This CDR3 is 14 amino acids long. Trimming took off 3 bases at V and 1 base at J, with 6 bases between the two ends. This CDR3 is CASSFRENTGELFF. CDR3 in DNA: TGTGCCAGCAGTTTCCGGGAGAACACCGGGGAGCTGTTTTTT.

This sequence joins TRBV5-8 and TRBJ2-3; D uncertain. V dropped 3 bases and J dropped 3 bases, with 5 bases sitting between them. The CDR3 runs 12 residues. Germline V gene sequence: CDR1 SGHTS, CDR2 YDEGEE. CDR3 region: CASSSKTDTQYF. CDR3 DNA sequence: TGTGCCAGCAGCTCTAAAACAGATACGCAGTATTTT.

CDR3 sequence reads: CSAREANYGYTF. The CDR3 DNA follows: TGCAGTGCTAGGGAAGCGAACTATGGCTACACCTTC. The genes are TRBV20-1 and TRBJ1-2, with D uncertain. CDR3 length: 12 amino acids. The germline V gene has CDR1 DFQATT and CDR2 SNEGSKA (reference sequence). V gave up 3 bases and J gave up 2 bases, with 7 bases separating them.

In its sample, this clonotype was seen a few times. The CDR3 region has the DNA TGTGCCAGCAGCTCCCGTTGGTTAGGGGAAGAGCAGTTCTTC. Translating it yields CASSSRWLGEEQFF. The rearrangement joins TRBV11-2 to TRBJ2-1; possible D gene TRBD1, 5 bases. The CDR3 is 14 residues long. The V and J ends lost 4 bases and 10 bases respectively, with 17 bases between them. Germline CDR1 reads SGHAT; CDR2 reads FQNNGV.

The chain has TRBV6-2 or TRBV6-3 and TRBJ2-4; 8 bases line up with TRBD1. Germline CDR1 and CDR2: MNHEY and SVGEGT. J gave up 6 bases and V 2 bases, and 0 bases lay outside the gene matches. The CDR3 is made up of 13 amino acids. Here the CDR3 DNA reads TGTGCCAGCAGTTACGGGACAGGAAACATTCAGTACTTC. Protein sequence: CASSYGTGNIQYF.

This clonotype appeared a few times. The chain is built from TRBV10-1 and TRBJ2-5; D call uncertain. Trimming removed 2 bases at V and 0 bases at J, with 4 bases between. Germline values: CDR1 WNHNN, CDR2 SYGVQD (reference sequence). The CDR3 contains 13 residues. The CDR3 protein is CASSEGHQETQYF. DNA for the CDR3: TGCGCCAGCAGTGAGGGACACCAAGAGACCCAGTACTTC.

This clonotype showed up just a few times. CDR3 in amino acids: CASSLTGRNEAFF. In DNA, the CDR3 is TGCGCCAGCAGCTTAACAGGTAGAAATGAAGCTTTCTTT. The chain couples TRBV5-1 to TRBJ1-1; perhaps TRBD1 as D (5 bases). The CDR3 consists of 13 residues. V was shortened by 2 bases and J by 7 bases, with 12 bases between the two germline ends. Germline V gene lookup returns CDR1 SGHRS and CDR2 YFSETQ.

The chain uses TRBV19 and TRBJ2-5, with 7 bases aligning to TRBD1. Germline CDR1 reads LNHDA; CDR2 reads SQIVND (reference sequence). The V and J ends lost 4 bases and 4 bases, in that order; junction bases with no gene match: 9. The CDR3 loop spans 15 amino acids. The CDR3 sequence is CASSRGGAGRETQYF. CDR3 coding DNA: TGTGCCAGTAGTAGAGGGGGCGCCGGTAGAGAGACCCAGTACTTC.

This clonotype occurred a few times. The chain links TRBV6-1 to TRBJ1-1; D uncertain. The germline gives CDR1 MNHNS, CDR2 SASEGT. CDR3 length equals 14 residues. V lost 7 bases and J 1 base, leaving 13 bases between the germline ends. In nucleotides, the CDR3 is TGTGCCAGCACCCTCCGGGTAGGGAACACTGAAGCTTTCTTT. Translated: CASTLRVGNTEAFF.

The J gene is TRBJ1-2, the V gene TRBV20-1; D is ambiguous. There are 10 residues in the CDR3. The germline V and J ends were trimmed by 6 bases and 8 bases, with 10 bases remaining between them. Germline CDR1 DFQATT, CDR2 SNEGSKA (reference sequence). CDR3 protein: CSASGRGYTF. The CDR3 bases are TGCAGTGCCAGTGGCCGGGGCTACACCTTC.

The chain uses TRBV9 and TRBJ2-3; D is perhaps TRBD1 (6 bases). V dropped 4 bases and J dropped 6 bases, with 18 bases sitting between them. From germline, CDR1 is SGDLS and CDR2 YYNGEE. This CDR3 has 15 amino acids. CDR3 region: CASSTTRQEWDTQYF. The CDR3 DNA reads TGTGCCAGCAGCACTACCCGACAGGAATGGGATACGCAGTATTTT.

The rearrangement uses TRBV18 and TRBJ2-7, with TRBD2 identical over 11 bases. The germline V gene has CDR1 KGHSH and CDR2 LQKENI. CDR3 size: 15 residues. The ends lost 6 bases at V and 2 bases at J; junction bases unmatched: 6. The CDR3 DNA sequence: TGTGCCAGCTCCCCCGGGACTAGCGGAGCCTACGAGCAGTACTTC. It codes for CASSPGTSGAYEQYF.

The CDR3, as DNA: TGTGCCAGCAGTAAACCAACAGGGGGCGACGAGCAGTACTTC. It codes for CASSKPTGGDEQYF. This chain joins TRBV28 and TRBJ2-7; 9 bases fit TRBD1. Germline loops: CDR1 MDHEN, CDR2 SYDVKM. The CDR3 length is 14 residues. Trimming at V came to 5 bases and at J to 5 bases, leaving 7 bases not matched to a gene.

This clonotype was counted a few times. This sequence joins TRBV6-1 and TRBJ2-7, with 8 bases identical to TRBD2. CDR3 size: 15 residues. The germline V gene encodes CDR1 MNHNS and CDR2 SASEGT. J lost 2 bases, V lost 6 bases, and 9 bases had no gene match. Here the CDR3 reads CASRPGEAGAYEQYF. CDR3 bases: TGTGCCAGCAGACCAGGGGAAGCGGGAGCCTACGAGCAGTACTTC.

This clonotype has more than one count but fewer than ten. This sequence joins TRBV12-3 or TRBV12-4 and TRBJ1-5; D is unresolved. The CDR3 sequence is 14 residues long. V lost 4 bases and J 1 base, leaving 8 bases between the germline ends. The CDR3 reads CASSSSASNQPQHF. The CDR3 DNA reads TGTGCCAGCAGTTCTTCCGCCAGCAATCAGCCCCAGCATTTT.

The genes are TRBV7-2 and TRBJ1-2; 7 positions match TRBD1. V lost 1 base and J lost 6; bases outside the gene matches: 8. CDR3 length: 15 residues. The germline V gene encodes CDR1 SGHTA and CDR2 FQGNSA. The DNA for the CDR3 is TGTGCCAGCAGCTTAGGACCGGGACAGAAGGATGGCTACACCTTC. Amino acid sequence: CASSLGPGQKDGYTF.